These 32 T cell receptor beta chains came from one sample sequenced in a study of radiotherapy plus CTLA-4 blockade in lung cancer. Only in-frame clones appear in the TCRdb table, and some are missing; sequencing was by immunoSEQ multiplex PCR. The sample carries around 45,000 clones, roughly 84% recorded once. This specimen consisted of peripheral blood, obtained from a patient treated with radiotherapy plus ipilimumab. These TCRs come from a human donor with non-small cell lung cancer whose response to radiotherapy plus ipilimumab could not be evaluated.

The chain joins TRBV7-2 to TRBJ2-5; possibly TRBD2 for D (5 bases). The germline V and J ends were trimmed by 8 bases and 1 base, with 8 bases remaining between them. Germline CDR1 and CDR2: SGHTA and FQGNSA. This CDR3 is built from 12 residues. CDR3 sequence reads: CASEGIQETQYF. In nucleotides, the CDR3 is TGTGCCAGCGAGGGAATCCAAGAGACCCAGTACTTC.

J is TRBJ2-1 and V is TRBV6-5, with 14 bases aligning to TRBD2. Germline V gene sequence: CDR1 MNHEY, CDR2 SVGAGI. The length of the CDR3 is 15 residues. V lost 10 bases to trimming and J lost 3 bases; unmatched junction nucleotides: 5. The CDR3 DNA reads TGTGCCACCCGGACTAGCGGGAGGAACTACAATGAGCAGTTCTTC. Protein sequence: CATRTSGRNYNEQFF.

The chain couples TRBV4-3 to TRBJ1-3; D not resolved. V was clipped by 0 bases and J by 0 bases, with 9 bases between them. There are 16 residues in the CDR3. Germline lookup yields CDR1 LGHNA and CDR2 YSLEER. CDR3 sequence: CASSQDWQNSGNTIYF. CDR3 sequence (DNA): TGCGCCAGCAGCCAAGATTGGCAGAACTCTGGAAACACCATATATTTT.

The V and J genes are TRBV19 and TRBJ1-2; no definite D call. CDR3 length: 13 residues. Deletions cut 2 bases from V and 8 bases from J, with 12 bases between. Germline loops: CDR1 LNHDA, CDR2 SQIVND (reference sequence). CDR3 region: CASSITAPRGYTF. The CDR3 DNA reads TGTGCCAGTAGTATAACAGCCCCACGCGGCTACACCTTC.

This clone is a singleton in its sample. The V and J genes are TRBV7-8 and TRBJ2-3; tentative D call: TRBD1 (6 bases). Trimming took off 7 bases at V and 2 bases at J, with 22 bases between the two ends. From germline, CDR1 is SGHVS and CDR2 FQNEAQ. The CDR3 loop spans 17 amino acids. This CDR3 reads CASIARFPGQTTDTQYF. Here the CDR3 DNA reads TGTGCCAGCATCGCTAGGTTCCCGGGACAAACCACAGATACGCAGTATTTT. Based on the CDR3 plus reference TRBV7-8 and TRBJ2-3, the full variable domain is GAGVSQSPRYKVAKRGQDVALRCDPISGHVSLFWYQQALGQGPEFLTYFQNEAQLDKSGLPSDRFFAERPEGSVSTLKIQRTQQEDSAVYLCASIARFPGQTTDTQYFGPGTRLTVL.

This sequence joins TRBV11-2 and TRBJ1-4; D perhaps matches TRBD1 (6 bases). Germline CDR1 is SGHAT and CDR2 is FQNNGV. There are 15 residues in the CDR3. V lost 5 bases, J lost 3 bases, and 13 bases lay in between. CDR3 amino acids: CASSPLRGSNEKLFF. DNA of the CDR3: TGTGCCAGCAGCCCACTCAGGGGATCTAATGAAAAACTGTTTTTT.

The genes are TRBV9 and TRBJ1-2, with 8 bases identical to TRBD1. V lost 5 bases and J lost 10; bases outside the gene matches: 10. Germline CDR1 SGDLS, CDR2 YYNGEE. The CDR3 has 13 amino acids. CDR3 sequence: CASRQGQDGTYTF. In DNA, the CDR3 is TGTGCCAGCAGGCAGGGACAGGACGGAACCTACACCTTC.

The chain combines TRBV29-1 with TRBJ1-1, with TRBD1 matching over 8 bases. Looked up from germline, CDR1 is SQVTM and CDR2 is ANQGSEA. The CDR3 is 14 residues long. V was pared by 7 bases and J by 2 bases, with 9 bases of the junction left unmatched. CDR3 loop: CSAGGTGGNTEAFF. The CDR3 DNA reads as TGCAGCGCCGGAGGGACAGGTGGAAACACTGAAGCTTTCTTT.

The chain couples TRBV10-2 to TRBJ1-6; D unresolved. CDR1 and CDR2 (germline): WSHSY, SAAADI. The V end was cut by 6 bases, the J end by 5 bases, with 8 bases between. The CDR3 totals 13 residues. The DNA for the CDR3 is TGCGCCAGCAGGGTCGCGAATAATTCACCCCTCCACTTT. This translates into CASRVANNSPLHF.

This sequence joins TRBV7-6 and TRBJ2-7, with D uncertain. The germline CDR1 and CDR2 sequences are SGHVS and FNYEAQ. Trimming removed 4 bases at V and 2 bases at J, with 9 bases between. The CDR3 covers 13 residues. The CDR3 loop reads CASSSTWPYEQYF. The CDR3 bases are TGTGCCAGCAGCTCCACCTGGCCCTACGAGCAGTACTTC.

This rearrangement joins TRBV9 to TRBJ1-2, with a weak D call TRBD1 (5 bases). Germline lookup yields CDR1 SGDLS and CDR2 YYNGEE. V lost 4 bases and J 7 bases, leaving 11 bases between the germline ends. The CDR3 runs to 12 residues. The CDR3 spells CASSPGSGGYTF. CDR3 DNA sequence: TGTGCCAGCAGCCCAGGGTCAGGTGGCTACACCTTC.

For this clone: This sample also contains other DNA sequences that code for the same CDR3. In DNA form, the CDR3 reads TGTGCCAGCAGCTTAGGACTAGCGGGGGGGCGTGAGACCCAGTACTTC. Its protein product is CASSLGLAGGRETQYF. This chain links TRBV11-2 with TRBJ2-5; 14 bases match TRBD2. CDR1 is SGHAT and CDR2 is FQNNGV in the germline V gene. The V gene end was trimmed by 1 base and the J gene end by 5 bases; junction bases not matched to a gene: 3. The CDR3 consists of 16 residues. Together with reference TRBV11-2 and TRBJ2-5, the CDR3 gives the full variable domain: EAGVAQSPRYKIIEKRQSVAFWCNPISGHATLYWYQQILGQGPKLLIQFQNNGVVDDSQLPKDRFSAERLKGVDSTLKIQPAKLEDSAVYLCASSLGLAGGRETQYFGPGTRLLVL.

This clone showed up just once. The chain combines TRBV29-1 with TRBJ1-1; tentatively, D is TRBD1 (5 bases). CDR1 SQVTM and CDR2 ANQGSEA come from the germline V gene. This CDR3 contains 12 residues. The ends were cut back, 7 bases at V and 10 bases at J, with 19 bases in the middle. CDR3 DNA sequence: TGCAGCGCCCCCTCGGAGGGACGTCGAGCTTTCTTT. Encoded protein: CSAPSEGRRAFF.

This rearrangement joins TRBV28 to TRBJ2-7, with a weak D call TRBD2 (6 bases). The germline V gene encodes CDR1 MDHEN and CDR2 SYDVKM. The CDR3 length is 14 residues. V dropped 3 bases and J dropped 5 bases, with 14 bases sitting between them. CDR3 bases: TGTGCCAGCAGTTTTGGGGCGGGATTGGACGAGCAGTACTTC. This sequence encodes CASSFGAGLDEQYF.

This clone has a handful of counts. CDR3 residues: CASSTGTSYEQYF. The CDR3 DNA sequence: TGCGCCAGCAGCACAGGGACAAGCTACGAGCAGTACTTC. The chain carries TRBV5-1 and TRBJ2-7; D is perhaps TRBD1 (6 bases). This CDR3 is built from 13 residues. V gave up 4 bases and J gave up 3 bases, with 11 bases separating them. CDR1 SGHRS and CDR2 YFSETQ come from the germline V gene.

The genes are TRBV7-2 and TRBJ2-2; 7 positions match TRBD1. CDR1 and CDR2 from the germline V gene are SGHTA and FQGNSA. J lost 7 bases, V lost 1 base, and 3 bases had no gene match. The CDR3 has 14 residues. Here the CDR3 reads CASSLEGAGGELFF. The CDR3 DNA follows: TGTGCCAGCAGCTTAGAGGGGGCTGGCGGGGAGCTGTTTTTT. Supplemented by reference TRBV7-2 and TRBJ2-2, the full variable domain reads GAGVSQSPSNKVTEKGKDVELRCDPISGHTALYWYRQSLGQGLEFLIYFQGNSAPDKSGLPSDRFSAERTGGSVSTLTIQRTQQEDSAVYLCASSLEGAGGELFFGEGSRLTVL.

The chain recombines TRBV7-8 with TRBJ1-1; D gene unclear. The CDR3 is made up of 13 amino acids. Germline CDR1 reads SGHVS; CDR2 reads FQNEAQ. The V end lost 5 bases, the J end lost 3 bases, and 10 bases lay between the germline ends. The CDR3 reads CASSPRRDTEAFF. CDR3 sequence (DNA): TGTGCCAGCAGCCCACGTCGGGACACTGAAGCTTTCTTT.

For the CDR3, the DNA is TGTGCCAGCAGCGTAGGCGGGGGGACCTACAATGAGCAGTTCTTC. This encodes CASSVGGGTYNEQFF. The rearrangement uses TRBV9 and TRBJ2-1, with 8 positions matching TRBD2. This CDR3 has 15 amino acids. J was trimmed by 2 bases and V by 0 bases; bases with no gene match: 1. In germline, CDR1 is SGDLS, CDR2 YYNGEE.

This clone was observed a handful of times. The chain employs TRBV19 and TRBJ2-7; 10 bases agree with TRBD1. The CDR3 is 16 amino acids. V lost 5 bases to trimming and J lost 2 bases; unmatched junction nucleotides: 9. Germline CDR1 LNHDA, CDR2 SQIVND (reference sequence). This chain's CDR3 is CASSPTSGQGAYEQYF. Written as DNA, the CDR3 is TGTGCCAGTAGTCCGACGAGTGGACAGGGGGCCTACGAGCAGTACTTC.

This CDR3 is CASRDGRGLDNTGELFF. The CDR3 nucleotides are TGTGCCAGCAGGGACGGAAGGGGACTAGACAACACCGGGGAGCTGTTTTTT. The chain combines TRBV13 with TRBJ2-2; 8 bases fit TRBD2. From germline, CDR1 is PRHDT and CDR2 FYEKMQ (reference sequence). V gave up 6 bases and J gave up 2 bases; unmatched junction bases: 11. The CDR3 sequence is 17 residues long. Full variable domain (remainder filled in from reference TRBV13 and TRBJ2-2): AAGVIQSPRHLIKEKRETATLKCYPIPRHDTVYWYQQGPGQDPQFLISFYEKMQSDKGSIPDRFSAQQFSDYHSELNMSSLELGDSALYFCASRDGRGLDNTGELFFGEGSRLTVL.

The CDR3 DNA sequence: TGTGCCAGCCGTCGCGTTGATATAGGGGTTACTGAAGCTTTCTTT. Its protein product is CASRRVDIGVTEAFF. The chain carries TRBV6-6 and TRBJ1-1, with D perhaps TRBD1 (5 bases). Germline lookup yields CDR1 MNHNY and CDR2 SVGAGI (reference sequence). This CDR3 has 15 amino acids. Trimming took off 8 bases at V and 5 bases at J, with 21 bases between the two ends.

V gene TRBV7-9 combines with J gene TRBJ1-4, with 8 positions matching TRBD1. CDR3 size: 16 residues. Germline V gene data show CDR1 as SEHNR and CDR2 as FQNEAQ (reference sequence). With 5 bases clipped from V and 7 bases from J, the junction kept 12 bases outside the gene matches. The CDR3 reads CASSAGQGRFAEKLFF. CDR3 coding DNA: TGTGCCAGCAGCGCTGGACAGGGAAGGTTTGCTGAAAAACTGTTTTTT. The full variable domain, in which reference TRBV7-9 and TRBJ1-4 provide the parts outside the CDR3, is DTGVSQNPRHKITKRGQNVTFRCDPISEHNRLYWYRQTLGQGPEFLTYFQNEAQLEKSRLLSDRFSAERPKGSFSTLEIQRTEQGDSAMYLCASSAGQGRFAEKLFFGSGTQLSVL.

This clone was seen more than once but under ten times. The chain couples TRBV5-1 to TRBJ2-7; 13 positions match TRBD2. The CDR3 spans 17 residues. CDR1 is SGHRS and CDR2 is YFSETQ in the germline V gene. V lost 0 bases to trimming and J lost 9 bases; unmatched junction nucleotides: 12. CDR3 in amino acids: CASSLDSRTSGRGRQYF. CDR3 DNA sequence: TGCGCCAGCAGCTTGGATAGTAGGACTAGCGGGAGAGGGCGGCAGTACTTC.

The V call is TRBV7-8, the J call TRBJ1-2; D uncertain. Germline CDR1 SGHVS, CDR2 FQNEAQ. Trimming cost V 1 base and J 5 bases, with 5 bases left between them. The CDR3 spans 12 residues. The CDR3 region has the DNA TGTGCCAGCAGCTTAGACTTGTATGGCTACACCTTC. Its translation: CASSLDLYGYTF.

The rearrangement uses TRBV2 and TRBJ1-1, with D possibly being TRBD1 (5 bases). V lost 7 bases, J lost 4 bases, and 19 bases lay in between. The CDR3 extends over 15 amino acids. CDR1 is SNHLY, CDR2 FYNNEI, per germline. Here the CDR3 reads CASKNDGAGGTEAFF. Here the CDR3 DNA reads TGTGCCAGCAAAAACGATGGTGCCGGGGGCACTGAAGCTTTCTTT.

The chain is built from TRBV30 and TRBJ1-1, with D perhaps matching TRBD1 (5 bases). Germline V gives CDR1 GTSNPN, CDR2 SVGIG (reference sequence). V lost 2 bases and J lost 5, with 12 bases in between. The CDR3 covers 13 residues. In nucleotides, the CDR3 is TGTGCCTGGAGTCCGGGGGATAAGACTGAAGCTTTCTTT. Encoded protein: CAWSPGDKTEAFF.

This sequence joins TRBV7-7 and TRBJ2-1; TRBD2 aligns across 11 bases. Germline CDR1 SSHAT, CDR2 FNYEAQ (reference sequence). CDR3 length: 16 amino acids. The V segment lost 5 bases and the J segment 4 bases; nucleotides outside the gene matches: 7. The DNA for the CDR3 is TGTGCCAGCAGCCCTTCTAGGACTAGCGGGTACAATGAGCAGTTCTTC. It specifies CASSPSRTSGYNEQFF.

This clone was picked up one time. This chain uses TRBV11-2 with TRBJ1-2; TRBD1 matches 9 bases. The V segment lost 2 bases and the J segment 3 bases; nucleotides outside the gene matches: 4. This CDR3 spans 15 amino acids. The germline CDR1 and CDR2 sequences are SGHAT and FQNNGV. DNA for the CDR3: TGTGCCAGCAGCTTACCGGGACAGGGCTACTATGGCTACACCTTC. Encoded protein: CASSLPGQGYYGYTF.

Here the CDR3 DNA reads TGTGCCAGCAGTTTACGGACAGGGGGGCGCTACGAGCAGTACTTC. This translates into CASSLRTGGRYEQYF. This rearrangement joins TRBV28 to TRBJ2-7; 10 bases match TRBD1. Germline assignment: CDR1 MDHEN and CDR2 SYDVKM. V lost 2 bases to trimming and J lost 3 bases; unmatched junction nucleotides: 4. The CDR3 covers 15 residues. The full variable domain, in which reference TRBV28 and TRBJ2-7 provide the parts outside the CDR3, is DVKVTQSSRYLVKRTGEKVFLECVQDMDHENMFWYRQDPGLGLRLIYFSYDVKMKEKGDIPEGYSVSREKKERFSLILESASTNQTSMYLCASSLRTGGRYEQYFGPGTRLTVT.

The genes are TRBV5-4 and TRBJ2-2; D is possibly TRBD2 (5 bases). CDR3 length: 14 amino acids. Germline assignment: CDR1 SGHNT and CDR2 YYREEE (reference sequence). V shed 1 base and J shed 7 bases, with 11 bases lying between them. The CDR3 protein is CASSLKQTIGELFF. CDR3 in DNA: TGTGCCAGCAGCTTGAAACAGACTATCGGGGAGCTGTTTTTT.

V usage is TRBV9 and J usage is TRBJ1-4, with TRBD1 matching 7 bases. This CDR3 comprises 14 residues. Trimming cost V 4 bases and J 7 bases; bases outside gene matches: 7. Germline V gene data show CDR1 as SGDLS and CDR2 as YYNGEE. This chain's CDR3 is CASSPYHRGEKLFF. The CDR3 DNA reads TGTGCCAGCAGCCCCTACCACAGGGGTGAAAAACTGTTTTTT.

The chain uses TRBV10-1 and TRBJ1-2; 11 nucleotides line up with TRBD1. The CDR3 runs to 17 residues. Germline lookup yields CDR1 WNHNN and CDR2 SYGVQD (reference sequence). J was trimmed by 1 base and V by 7 bases; bases with no gene match: 11. Written as DNA, the CDR3 is TGCGCCAGCATTCACCGGGACAGGGGGAATCGTAACTATGGCTACACCTTC. The encoded protein is CASIHRDRGNRNYGYTF.